This section outlines one T cell receptor beta chain sequence together with its context. TCRdb processed the 5' RACE reads anew with MiXCR; each CDR3 protein has one entry. The table includes roughly 400,000 distinct CDR3 sequences, 24% detected once. Germline CDR1 reads DFQATT; CDR2 reads SNEGSKA (reference sequence). V shed 0 bases, J shed 1 base, and the junction held 3 bases outside the gene matches. This CDR3 has 15 amino acids. This record comes from a study of T-cell memory formation after mild COVID-19. The sequenced sample was PBMCs or a T cell subset sorted from them (not recorded which). The rearrangement joins TRBV20-1 to TRBJ1-1; 9 bases are a match to TRBD1. The clonotype was recovered from an adult woman who had mild COVID-19 (a few samples of this study predate the infection). Cell type and time point are not known. CDR3 in DNA: TGCAGTGCTAGAGACCCGGGACAGGGGAACACTGAAGCTTTCTTT. Encoded protein: CSARDPGQGNTEAFF.